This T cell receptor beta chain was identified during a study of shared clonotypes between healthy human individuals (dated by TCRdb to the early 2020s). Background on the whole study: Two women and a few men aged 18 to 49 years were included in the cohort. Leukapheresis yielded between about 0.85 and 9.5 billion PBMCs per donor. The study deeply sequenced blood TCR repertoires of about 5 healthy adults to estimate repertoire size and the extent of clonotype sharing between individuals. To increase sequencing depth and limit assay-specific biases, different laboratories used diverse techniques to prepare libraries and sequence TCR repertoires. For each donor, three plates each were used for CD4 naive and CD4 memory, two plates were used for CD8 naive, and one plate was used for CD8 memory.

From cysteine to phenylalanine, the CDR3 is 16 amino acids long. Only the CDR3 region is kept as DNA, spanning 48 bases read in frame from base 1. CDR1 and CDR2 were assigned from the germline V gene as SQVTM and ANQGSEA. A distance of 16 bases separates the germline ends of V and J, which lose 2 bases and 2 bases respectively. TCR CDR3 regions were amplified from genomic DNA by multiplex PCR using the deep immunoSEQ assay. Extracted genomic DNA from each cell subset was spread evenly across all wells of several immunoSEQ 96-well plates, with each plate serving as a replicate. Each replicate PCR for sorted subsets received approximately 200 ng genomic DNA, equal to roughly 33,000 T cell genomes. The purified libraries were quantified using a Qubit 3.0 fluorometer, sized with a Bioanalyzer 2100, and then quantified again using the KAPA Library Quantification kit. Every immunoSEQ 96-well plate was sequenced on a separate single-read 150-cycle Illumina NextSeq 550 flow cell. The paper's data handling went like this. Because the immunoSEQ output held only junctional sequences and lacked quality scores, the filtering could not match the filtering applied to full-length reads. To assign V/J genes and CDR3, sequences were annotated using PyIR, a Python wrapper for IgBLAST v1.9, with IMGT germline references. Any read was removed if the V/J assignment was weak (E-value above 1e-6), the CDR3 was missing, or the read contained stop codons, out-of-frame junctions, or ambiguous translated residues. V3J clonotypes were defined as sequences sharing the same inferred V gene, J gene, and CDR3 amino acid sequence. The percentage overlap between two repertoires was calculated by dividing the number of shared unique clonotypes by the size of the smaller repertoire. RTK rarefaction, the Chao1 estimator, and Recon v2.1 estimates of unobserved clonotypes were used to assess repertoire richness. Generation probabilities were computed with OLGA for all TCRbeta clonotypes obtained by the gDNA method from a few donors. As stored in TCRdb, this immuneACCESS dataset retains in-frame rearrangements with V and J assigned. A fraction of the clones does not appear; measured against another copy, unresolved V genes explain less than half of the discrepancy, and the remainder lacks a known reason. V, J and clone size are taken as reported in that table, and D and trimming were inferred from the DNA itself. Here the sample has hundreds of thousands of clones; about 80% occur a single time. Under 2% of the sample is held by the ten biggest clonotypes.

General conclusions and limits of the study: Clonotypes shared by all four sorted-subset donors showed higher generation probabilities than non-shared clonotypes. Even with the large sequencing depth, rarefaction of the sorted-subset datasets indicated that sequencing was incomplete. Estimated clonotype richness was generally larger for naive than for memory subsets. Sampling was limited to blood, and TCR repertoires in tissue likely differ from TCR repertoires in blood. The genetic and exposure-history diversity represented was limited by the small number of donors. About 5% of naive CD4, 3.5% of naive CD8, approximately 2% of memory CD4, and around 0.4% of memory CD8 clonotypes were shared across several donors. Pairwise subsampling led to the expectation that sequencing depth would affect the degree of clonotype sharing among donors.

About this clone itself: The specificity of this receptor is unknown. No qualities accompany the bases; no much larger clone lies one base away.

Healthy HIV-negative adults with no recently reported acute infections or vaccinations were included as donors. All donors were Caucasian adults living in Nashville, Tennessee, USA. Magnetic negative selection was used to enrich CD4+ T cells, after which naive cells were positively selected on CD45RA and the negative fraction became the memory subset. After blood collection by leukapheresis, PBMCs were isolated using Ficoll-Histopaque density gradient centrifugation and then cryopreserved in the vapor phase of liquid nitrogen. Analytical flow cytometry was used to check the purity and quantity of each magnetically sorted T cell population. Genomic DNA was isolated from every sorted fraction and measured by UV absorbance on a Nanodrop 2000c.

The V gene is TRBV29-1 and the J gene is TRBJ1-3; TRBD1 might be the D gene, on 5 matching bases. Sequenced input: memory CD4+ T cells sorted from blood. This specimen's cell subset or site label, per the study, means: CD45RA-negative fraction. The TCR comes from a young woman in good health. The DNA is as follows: TGCAGCGTTGAAATGTATCGGGGGTACACTGGAAACACCATATATTTT. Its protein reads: CSVEMYRGYTGNTIYF.